This T cell receptor beta chain was recorded in a study of T cells in Graves' hyperthyroidism and ophthalmopathy. This clonotype was recorded only once. Its antigen is not known. Overall study findings and caveats: Blood also carried most thyroid clonotypes expanded above 0.001.

This CDR3 has 14 residues. Germline CDR1 SQVTM, CDR2 ANQGSEA. V lost 3 bases to trimming and J lost 3 bases; unmatched junction nucleotides: 6. TCR beta CDR3 sequences were amplified from RNA transcripts. The TCR CDR3 was amplified in a first-round RT-PCR using the HTBI primer set. From the multiplex PCR reads, TCRdb called clonotypes with MiXCR, one entry per CDR3 protein. Of some 760,000 distinct CDR3 sequences listed, around 15% are singletons. Participants, patients aged 18 to 65, had newly diagnosed hyperthyroidism with a duration under 2 months. Uncontrolled infection, other autoimmune disease, pregnancy or lactation disqualified patients from enrolment.

The TCR originated in a woman aged 18-29 years with Graves' hyperthyroidism. This chain uses TRBV29-1 with TRBJ1-2, with 8 bases matching TRBD1. Sequenced sample: blood. The CDR3 nucleotides read TGCAGCGTTGACGGACAGGGTGGGGACTATGGCTACACCTTC. Translated: CSVDGQGGDYGYTF.